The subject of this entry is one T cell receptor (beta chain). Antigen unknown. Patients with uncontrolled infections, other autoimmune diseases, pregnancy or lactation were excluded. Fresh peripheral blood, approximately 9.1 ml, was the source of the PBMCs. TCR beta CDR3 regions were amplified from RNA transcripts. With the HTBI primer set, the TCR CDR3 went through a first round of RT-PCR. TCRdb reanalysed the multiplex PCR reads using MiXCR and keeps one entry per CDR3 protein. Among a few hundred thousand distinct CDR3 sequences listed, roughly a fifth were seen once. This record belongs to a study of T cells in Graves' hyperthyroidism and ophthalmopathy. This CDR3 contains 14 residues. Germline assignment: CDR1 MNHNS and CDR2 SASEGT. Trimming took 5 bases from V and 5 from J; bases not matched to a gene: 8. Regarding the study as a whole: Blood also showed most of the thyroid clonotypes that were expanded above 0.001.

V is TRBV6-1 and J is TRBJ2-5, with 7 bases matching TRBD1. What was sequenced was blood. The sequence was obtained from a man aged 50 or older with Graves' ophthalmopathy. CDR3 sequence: CASSSQGLRETQYF. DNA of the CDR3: TGTGCCAGCAGTTCACAGGGGTTACGGGAGACCCAGTACTTC.